What follows are 28 T cell receptor beta chains derived from one specimen sequenced in a study of CD8 T cells in Susac syndrome. After extraction with the RNeasy kit, about 0.45 to 1 ug of the RNA was reverse transcribed using random hexamers. TCRdb reprocessed the immunoSEQ multiplex PCR reads with MiXCR, giving one entry per CDR3 protein. The table includes more than 70,000 distinct CDR3 sequences, roughly 95% detected once. The sample taken for sequencing was CD8+ T cells from PBMCs. The receptors stem from a human donor with Susac syndrome.

This chain joins TRBV19 and TRBJ2-3; D may be TRBD2 (5 bases). V lost 4 bases, J lost 6 bases, and 8 bases lay in between. The V gene's germline CDR1 is LNHDA and CDR2 SQIVND (reference sequence). The CDR3 runs 12 residues. CDR3 in amino acids: CASSKGSDTQYF. DNA of the CDR3: TGTGCCAGTAGTAAAGGGAGCGATACGCAGTATTTT.

In its sample, this clonotype was seen once. The CDR3 spells CASSYNGNQPQHF. CDR3 coding DNA: TGTGCCAGCAGTTACAACGGCAATCAGCCCCAGCATTTT. The gene calls are TRBV6-5 and TRBJ1-5; D not resolved. The CDR3 consists of 13 residues. V shed 2 bases and J shed 2 bases, with 4 bases lying between them. Germline values: CDR1 MNHEY, CDR2 SVGAGI.

J is TRBJ2-3 and V is TRBV6-5; 7 bases line up with TRBD1. The junction had 5 bases not matched to a gene; V was cut back by 0 bases and J by 2 bases. The CDR3 runs 16 residues. Germline CDR1 and CDR2: MNHEY and SVGAGI. Here the CDR3 reads CASSYSMGQSTDTQYF. Here the CDR3 DNA reads TGTGCCAGCAGTTACTCGATGGGACAGTCCACAGATACGCAGTATTTT.

V usage is TRBV12-3 or TRBV12-4 and J usage is TRBJ1-6; D gene ambiguous. CDR3 length: 12 residues. Trimming took off 5 bases at V and 9 bases at J, with 8 bases between the two ends. The CDR3 sequence is CASSPGFSPLHF. The DNA of the CDR3 is TGTGCCAGCAGTCCTGGGTTTTCACCCCTCCACTTT.

V and J are TRBV2 and TRBJ2-1; TRBD2 aligns across 7 bases. Per the germline V gene, CDR1 is SNHLY and CDR2 is FYNNEI. The V and J ends lost 2 bases and 5 bases, in that order; junction bases with no gene match: 9. The CDR3 runs to 16 residues. The CDR3 protein is CASSESILAGDNEQFF. Written as DNA, the CDR3 is TGTGCCAGCAGTGAATCTATTTTGGCGGGGGACAATGAGCAGTTCTTC.

The chain joins TRBV12-3 or TRBV12-4 to TRBJ2-3; TRBD1 is a possible D gene (6 bases). CDR3 length equals 12 residues. V shed 7 bases and J shed 6 bases, with 11 bases lying between them. CDR3 in DNA: TGTGCCAGCACCACAGGGACCGATACGCAGTATTTT. Its translation is CASTTGTDTQYF.

V and J are TRBV7-3 and TRBJ2-1; 8 bases match TRBD2. CDR1 and CDR2 from the germline V gene are SGHTA and FQGTGA. Trimming cost V 4 bases and J 7 bases; bases outside gene matches: 6. The CDR3 has 14 residues. CDR3 loop: CASSSGGGRNEQFF. The CDR3, as DNA: TGTGCCAGCAGCTCGGGGGGGGGCCGTAATGAGCAGTTCTTC. Filled out from reference TRBV7-3 and TRBJ2-1, the complete variable domain reads GAGVSQTPSNKVTEKGKYVELRCDPISGHTALYWYRQSLGQGPEFLIYFQGTGAADDSGLPNDRFFAVRPEGSVSTLKIQRTERGDSAVYLCASSSGGGRNEQFFGPGTRLTVL.

V usage is TRBV9 and J usage is TRBJ1-2, with 7 bases matching TRBD1. CDR3 length: 15 amino acids. The V gene's germline CDR1 is SGDLS and CDR2 YYNGEE. Trimming took 0 bases from V and 5 from J; bases not matched to a gene: 7. The DNA for the CDR3 is TGTGCCAGCAGCGTAGCTAGGGGGCCGCATTATGGCTACACCTTC. Translated, it gives CASSVARGPHYGYTF.

This chain links TRBV7-9 with TRBJ2-1; 9 nucleotides agree with TRBD1. V dropped 5 bases and J dropped 4; count of bases not matched to a gene: 6. The CDR3 totals 15 residues. Germline-derived CDR1 and CDR2 are SEHNR and FQNEAQ (reference sequence). DNA for the CDR3: TGTGCCAGCAGCACCGGGACAGGGCCTTACAATGAGCAGTTCTTC. It specifies CASSTGTGPYNEQFF.

The chain carries TRBV6-1 and TRBJ2-2; the match to TRBD2 covers 9 bases. V lost 1 base, J lost 4 bases, and 1 base stayed unmatched. The CDR3 runs 15 residues. Germline lookup yields CDR1 MNHNS and CDR2 SASEGT. Here the CDR3 reads CASSEEAGGTGELFF. The CDR3 DNA is TGTGCCAGCAGTGAAGAAGCGGGAGGCACCGGGGAGCTGTTTTTT.

The J gene is TRBJ2-7, the V gene TRBV7-9; D not resolved. The CDR3 runs 12 residues. Germline assignment: CDR1 SEHNR and CDR2 FQNEAQ (reference sequence). V was pared by 4 bases and J by 5 bases, with 9 bases between. This CDR3 is CASSSRFDEQYF. CDR3 in DNA: TGTGCCAGCAGCTCCCGATTCGACGAGCAGTACTTC.

The chain is built from TRBV10-3 and TRBJ2-5, with 8 bases aligning to TRBD1. The length of the CDR3 is 17 residues. With V trimmed by 6 bases and J by 5 bases, 17 bases remained unmatched. The germline V gene has CDR1 ENHRY and CDR2 SYGVKD. The CDR3 nucleotides are TGTGCCATCAGCTTGGACGATACCCCGGACAGGGTTGAGACCCAGTACTTC. Translating it yields CAISLDDTPDRVETQYF.

The chain combines TRBV4-1 with TRBJ1-1; D call uncertain. CDR1 MGHRA and CDR2 YSYEKL come from the germline V gene. Between the trimmed V and J ends, which lost 3 bases and 4 bases, there was a span of 15 bases. This CDR3 has 15 amino acids. The CDR3 DNA reads as TGCGCCAGCAGCCAGGGTCCCTTTGAGGTCACTGAAGCTTTCTTT. It is translated as CASSQGPFEVTEAFF.

The chain employs TRBV12-5 and TRBJ1-5, with no clear D. Trimming pared 5 bases from V and 4 bases from J, leaving 9 bases between. The CDR3 totals 13 residues. The germline V gene encodes CDR1 LGHNT and CDR2 FRNRAP. The CDR3 sequence: CASGVDGNQPQHF. Written as DNA, the CDR3 is TGTGCTAGTGGTGTAGACGGGAATCAGCCCCAGCATTTT.

J is TRBJ1-1 and V is TRBV5-1; D unresolved. Trimming stripped 7 bases from V and 7 bases from J, with 17 bases between. The CDR3 has 13 amino acids. Germline CDR1 reads SGHRS; CDR2 reads YFSETQ. CDR3 nucleotide sequence: TGCGCCAGCCACTCGGGGAAGGTCGGTGAAGCTTTCTTT. Translation: CASHSGKVGEAFF.

The table lists this clonotype with a count of one. The chain is built from TRBV5-8 and TRBJ1-1; the D is unclear. This CDR3 has 15 amino acids. The germline V gene has CDR1 SGHTS and CDR2 YDEGEE. Trimming took 3 bases from V and 3 from J, leaving 15 bases between them. As DNA, the CDR3 is TGTGCCAGCAGCTCAGGACCCAATTGGGACACTGAAGCTTTCTTT. It is translated as CASSSGPNWDTEAFF.

The rearrangement links TRBV14 to TRBJ2-1; D not certain. The CDR3 totals 16 residues. Germline CDR1 reads SGHDN; CDR2 reads FVKESK. V lost 0 bases, J lost 2 bases, and 11 bases lay in between. The CDR3 DNA is TGTGCCAGCAGCCAAGATCGGGTCGGGCCCTACAATGAGCAGTTCTTC. Residues: CASSQDRVGPYNEQFF.

This rearrangement joins TRBV4-1 to TRBJ1-2; unclear D gene. The CDR3 has 16 residues. Germline lookup yields CDR1 MGHRA and CDR2 YSYEKL. V dropped 1 base and J dropped 4 bases, with 16 bases sitting between them. The CDR3 bases are TGCGCCAGCAGCCAAGCTACCAGGTTTTCGTCCTATGGCTACACCTTC. Its translation: CASSQATRFSSYGYTF.

This chain connects TRBV12-3 or TRBV12-4 to TRBJ1-2; D not certain. The V end lost 3 bases, the J end lost 4 bases, and 15 bases lay between the germline ends. The CDR3 contains 15 residues. The CDR3 sequence is CASSFGTRTSYGYTF. The CDR3 bases are TGTGCCAGCAGTTTCGGCACGCGCACATCCTATGGCTACACCTTC.

This chain uses TRBV7-2 with TRBJ2-7; D uncertain. CDR3 length: 11 amino acids. The germline V gene has CDR1 SGHTA and CDR2 FQGNSA. The ends were cut back, 7 bases at V and 2 bases at J, with 6 bases in the middle. The CDR3 DNA follows: TGTGCCAGCACCTCAACCTACGAGCAGTACTTC. This encodes CASTSTYEQYF.

V gene TRBV27 combines with J gene TRBJ2-7; weak D call: TRBD2 (6 bases). The germline V gene encodes CDR1 MNHEY and CDR2 SMNVEV (reference sequence). CDR3 length: 13 amino acids. V lost 5 bases and J 6 bases, leaving 14 bases between the germline ends. The CDR3, as DNA: TGTGCCAGCAGTCCCGGGGACTTGGGCGAGCAGTACTTC. Amino acid sequence: CASSPGDLGEQYF.

The CDR3 loop is CASSYANSPLHF. In DNA, the CDR3 is TGTGCCAGCAGCTATGCGAATTCACCCCTCCACTTT. The chain is built from TRBV7-9 and TRBJ1-6; D unresolved. CDR1 is SEHNR and CDR2 is FQNEAQ in the germline V gene (reference sequence). V lost 4 bases and J 7 bases, leaving 5 bases between the germline ends. CDR3 length: 12 amino acids.

This chain uses TRBV7-9 with TRBJ2-1; D is uncertain. The germline V gene has CDR1 SEHNR and CDR2 FQNEAQ (reference sequence). The CDR3 has 11 amino acids. Deletions cut 5 bases from V and 7 bases from J, with 6 bases between. The CDR3 loop reads CASSRSNEQFF. The CDR3 DNA reads TGTGCCAGCAGCCGTTCAAATGAGCAGTTCTTC.

This clonotype was observed once. The chain uses TRBV7-6 and TRBJ2-3; 8 nucleotides match TRBD1. Germline CDR1 SGHVS, CDR2 FNYEAQ. This CDR3 spans 16 amino acids. The V and J ends lost 5 bases and 0 bases, in that order; junction bases with no gene match: 7. CDR3 nucleotide sequence: TGTGCCAGCAGCACTAGGACAGGGCCCAGCACAGATACGCAGTATTTT. It yields the protein CASSTRTGPSTDTQYF.

This clonotype was seen once. This chain connects TRBV7-9 to TRBJ2-1; the D gene could be TRBD1 or TRBD2 (6 bases each). V was clipped by 8 bases and J by 8 bases, with 16 bases between them. CDR1 and CDR2 (germline): SEHNR, FQNEAQ (reference sequence). This CDR3 has 13 amino acids. The CDR3 DNA reads TGTGCCAGCGCTGCCCCGGGGGCGTATGAGCAGTTCTTC. This codes for CASAAPGAYEQFF.

The table lists this clonotype with a count of one. The rearrangement uses TRBV12-3 or TRBV12-4 and TRBJ2-1; 7 bases are a match to TRBD1. The CDR3 totals 13 residues. V was clipped by 5 bases and J by 6 bases; unmatched bases: 4. For the CDR3, the DNA is TGTGCCAGCAGTCCCACAGGGGTCAATGAGCAGTTCTTC. Its protein is CASSPTGVNEQFF.

The chain links TRBV19 to TRBJ1-3, with D hard to call. The CDR3 contains 14 residues. The germline gives CDR1 LNHDA, CDR2 SQIVND (reference sequence). Trimming removed 4 bases from V and 0 bases from J, with 7 bases in between. DNA of the CDR3: TGTGCCAGTAGTAGTGTGGGCTCTGGAAACACCATATATTTT. Translating it yields CASSSVGSGNTIYF.

The chain couples TRBV20-1 to TRBJ2-7; possibly TRBD2 for D (6 bases). This CDR3 is 14 amino acids long. V was pared by 2 bases and J by 2 bases, with 13 bases between. From germline, CDR1 is DFQATT and CDR2 SNEGSKA (reference sequence). The CDR3, as DNA: TGCAGTGCTAGATCCCCTAGCGAAGCCTACGAGCAGTACTTC. Translation gives CSARSPSEAYEQYF.